This TCR beta chain was profiled in a study of graft-versus-host responses after intestinal transplantation. Study summary: Multivisceral, liver-intestinal, or isolated intestinal transplants were given to recipients. Every recipient had anti-thymocyte globulin induction and 2 to 4 years of tacrolimus plus steroids. Findings and limits, study-wide: Early post-transplant falls in HvG clones accompanied the peak levels of circulating GvH clones.

Method: immunoSEQ multiplex PCR; TCRdb's copy keeps in-frame clones and lacks some. The table has approximately 86,000 clones, roughly 89% seen once. With respect to this clone: Its target is unknown.

The sequencing here drew on unstimulated CD4+ T cells sorted from spleen or lymph node cells, taken before intestinal transplant. This receptor was obtained from a human donor who received an intestinal transplant.

The CDR3 reads CASSLTGGASTEAFF. Here the CDR3 DNA reads TGTGCCAGCAGCCTAACAGGGGGCGCCTCCACTGAAGCTTTCTTT. The chain recombines TRBV7-2 with TRBJ1-1, with 9 positions matching TRBD1. V shed 5 bases and J 4 bases; nucleotides not matched to a gene: 8. This CDR3 is built from 15 residues. Germline-derived CDR1 and CDR2 are SGHTA and FQGNSA.